The present T cell receptor (beta chain) was sequenced within a study of blood T cell repertoires in COVID-19. On the study more broadly: Samples came from the United States, Italy and Spain, spanning acute and convalescent COVID-19. PBMCs, B-cell-depleted T cells, or T cells were the source of the cDNA or gDNA that made up the material.

This clone was found once. The CDR3 covers 15 residues. V dropped 4 bases and J dropped 6; count of bases not matched to a gene: 8. From germline, CDR1 is KGHDR and CDR2 SFDVKD. Original data processing: The authors estimated nucleated cell counts from reference gene primer amplification. TCRdb keeps only in-frame clones here, not all; method: immunoSEQ multiplex PCR. V, J and clone size reflect that table, while D and trimming were determined from the DNA. The sample has 250,000 to 300,000 clones, 86% seen once. Sequenced: peripheral blood. V and J are TRBV24-1 and TRBJ1-2, with TRBD1 matching over 9 bases. The origin of this receptor is a man aged 18-30 years with active or convalescent COVID-19. The DNA for the CDR3 is TGTGCCACCAGTGACCCCCCCGGGACAGGGCATGGCTACACCTTC. Translation: CATSDPPGTGHGYTF.